The 32 T cell receptor beta chains below were found in one sample sequenced in a study of T cells after yellow fever vaccination. MiXCR was run by TCRdb on the 5' RACE reads, yielding one entry per CDR3 protein. This sample has 230,000 or so distinct CDR3 sequences, with approximately 3.5% found just once. The sample in question was PBMCs, obtained 15 days after the yellow fever booster vaccination. The receptors here all came from a man aged 18 to 29 who received the YFV17D yellow fever vaccine.

There are many counts of this clonotype. This sequence joins TRBV5-1 and TRBJ1-3, with D unclear. This CDR3 has 14 residues. Trimming shortened V by 4 bases and J by 2 bases, and 10 bases separated the two germline ends. CDR1 is SGHRS, CDR2 YFSETQ, per germline. CDR3 region: CASSPQAPGNTIYF. CDR3 nucleotides: TGCGCCAGCAGCCCGCAGGCCCCTGGAAACACCATATATTTT.

This clonotype was recorded many times. The chain carries TRBV4-3 and TRBJ2-3; maybe TRBD2 (6 bases). CDR1 is LGHNA, CDR2 YSLEER, per germline. Trimming took 3 bases from V and 1 from J, leaving 14 bases between them. The CDR3 extends over 16 amino acids. CDR3 sequence: CASSHRGRRGTDTQYF. The CDR3 nucleotides are TGCGCCAGCAGCCACCGGGGGAGAAGAGGCACAGATACGCAGTATTTT.

This clonotype was seen at least ten times. V gene TRBV20-1 combines with J gene TRBJ2-7; D remains unclear. The CDR3 is made up of 13 amino acids. Looked up from germline, CDR1 is DFQATT and CDR2 is SNEGSKA (reference sequence). V was shortened by 3 bases and J by 3 bases, with 12 bases between the two germline ends. The CDR3 sequence is CSASSGVGYEQYV. Here the CDR3 DNA reads TGCAGTGCTAGTTCTGGGGTGGGCTACGAGCAGTACGTC.

The sample holds many counts of this clonotype. This sequence joins TRBV5-6 and TRBJ2-3; 9 nucleotides align to TRBD2. J gave up 1 base and V 4 bases, and 7 bases lay outside the gene matches. Germline lookup yields CDR1 SGHDT and CDR2 YYEEEE. This CDR3 has 16 amino acids. The CDR3 nucleotides are TGTGCCAGCAGCATCCAGCGGGGGGCGGGCACAGATACGCAGTATTTT. This gives the protein CASSIQRGAGTDTQYF.

Ten or more counts support this clonotype. The chain joins TRBV10-3 to TRBJ2-5, with 8 positions matching TRBD1. The ends lost 4 bases at V and 5 bases at J; junction bases unmatched: 15. Germline assignment: CDR1 ENHRY and CDR2 SYGVKD. CDR3 length equals 17 residues. The CDR3 reads CAISGSSQGANVETQYF. The CDR3 DNA is TGTGCCATCAGTGGGAGCAGTCAGGGGGCGAATGTGGAGACCCAGTACTTC.

The table lists this clonotype with many counts. V and J are TRBV10-3 and TRBJ1-2; TRBD1 aligns across 9 bases. The CDR3 runs 15 residues. Germline V gene sequence: CDR1 ENHRY, CDR2 SYGVKD. After removal of 0 bases from V and 6 bases from J, the junction contained 5 bases not matched to a gene. CDR3 DNA sequence: TGTGCCATCAGTGAGTCGAGTACAGGGGGCCATGGCTACACCTTC. This sequence encodes CAISESSTGGHGYTF.

This clonotype came up many times. This CDR3 reads CASSLGGGRSYEQYV. In DNA, the CDR3 is TGTGCCAGCAGCTTAGGAGGAGGTCGGTCCTACGAGCAGTACGTC. This sequence joins TRBV7-2 and TRBJ2-7, with D possibly matching TRBD2 (5 bases). The CDR3 contains 15 residues. V was pared by 1 base and J by 1 base, with 11 bases between. CDR1 and CDR2 (germline): SGHTA, FQGNSA.

This clonotype has ten or more counts. The V and J genes are TRBV12-3 or TRBV12-4 and TRBJ2-1; D ambiguous. Trimming cost V 7 bases and J 9 bases, with 10 bases left between them. The CDR3 sequence is 11 residues long. The CDR3 here is CASTTNGEQFF. CDR3 bases: TGTGCCAGCACCACAAATGGTGAGCAGTTCTTC.

In DNA, the CDR3 is TGTGCCAGCAGTTTATGGCAGGGAAATTCACCCCTCCACTTT. Residues: CASSLWQGNSPLHF. The V and J genes are TRBV27 and TRBJ1-6; tentatively, D is TRBD1 (5 bases). This CDR3 is built from 14 residues. The ends were cut back, 1 base at V and 7 bases at J, with 8 bases in the middle. In germline, CDR1 is MNHEY, CDR2 SMNVEV (reference sequence).

The DNA of the CDR3 is TGCGCCAGCAGCTTGGTGGCAGGCCCAGAGAATTCACCCCTCCACTTT. Protein product: CASSLVAGPENSPLHF. This chain joins TRBV5-1 and TRBJ1-6; D not resolved. CDR1 SGHRS and CDR2 YFSETQ come from the germline V gene. Trimming removed 0 bases from V and 7 bases from J, with 14 bases in between. The CDR3 runs to 16 residues.

This clonotype has at least ten counts. The chain carries TRBV12-3 or TRBV12-4 and TRBJ2-3; 8 bases agree with TRBD2. Trimming at V came to 6 bases and at J to 2 bases, leaving 4 bases not matched to a gene. There are 14 residues in the CDR3. CDR3 sequence: CASSIGRATDTQYF. The DNA for the CDR3 is TGTGCCAGCAGCATCGGGAGGGCCACAGATACGCAGTATTTT.

In its sample, this clonotype was seen a few times. The rearrangement links TRBV7-3 to TRBJ1-1, with 9 nucleotides matching TRBD1. V was pared by 6 bases and J by 2 bases, with 19 bases of the junction left unmatched. This CDR3 spans 19 amino acids. Germline V gene sequence: CDR1 SGHTA, CDR2 FQGTGA. Written as DNA, the CDR3 is TGTGCCAGCAGTTATCGACAGGGGGGGGCCGACGTTCCCAACACTGAAGCTTTCTTT. It is translated as CASSYRQGGADVPNTEAFF.

This clonotype was counted at least ten times. The V gene is TRBV12-3 or TRBV12-4, the J gene TRBJ1-1; 7 nucleotides match TRBD1. The CDR3 is 15 amino acids. The V segment lost 3 bases and the J segment 1 base; nucleotides outside the gene matches: 5. CDR3 sequence (DNA): TGTGCCAGCAGTTTCCCGGGACAGCAGAACACTGAAGCTTTCTTT. This sequence encodes CASSFPGQQNTEAFF.

This clonotype has at least ten counts. The CDR3 sequence is CASNPWVGSSYNEQFF. CDR3 coding DNA: TGTGCCAGCAACCCTTGGGTCGGGAGCTCCTACAATGAGCAGTTCTTC. The rearrangement joins TRBV12-3 or TRBV12-4 to TRBJ2-1; perhaps TRBD2 as D (6 bases). The CDR3 runs to 16 residues. Deletions cut 7 bases from V and 0 bases from J, with 16 bases between.

This clonotype was observed many times. The genes are TRBV11-2 and TRBJ1-1; possible D gene TRBD1, 6 bases. This CDR3 spans 12 amino acids. Trimming pared 6 bases from V and 7 bases from J, leaving 12 bases between. Germline-derived CDR1 and CDR2 are SGHAT and FQNNGV. CDR3 DNA sequence: TGTGCCAGCAGGCGGGGGCGGGGTGAAGCTTTCTTT. It is translated as CASRRGRGEAFF. The whole variable domain, remainder taken from reference TRBV11-2 and TRBJ1-1, is EAGVAQSPRYKIIEKRQSVAFWCNPISGHATLYWYQQILGQGPKLLIQFQNNGVVDDSQLPKDRFSAERLKGVDSTLKIQPAKLEDSAVYLCASRRGRGEAFFGQGTRLTVV.

In its sample, this clonotype was seen many times. The rearrangement uses TRBV5-1 and TRBJ2-7, with D unclear. Looked up from germline, CDR1 is SGHRS and CDR2 is YFSETQ. V was cut by 3 bases and J by 0 bases, with 7 bases left in between. This CDR3 region has 13 residues. The CDR3 protein is CASSSRLSYEQYF. The CDR3 bases are TGCGCCAGCAGCTCGCGACTCTCCTACGAGCAGTACTTC.

This clonotype was seen many times. The rearrangement joins TRBV5-4 to TRBJ1-1; D not resolved. Trimming removed 4 bases from V and 7 bases from J, with 8 bases in between. There are 11 residues in the CDR3. Germline CDR1 is SGHNT and CDR2 is YYREEE (reference sequence). CDR3 nucleotides: TGTGCCAGCAGCCGGGCTGGTGAAGCTTTCTTT. It encodes CASSRAGEAFF.

Ten or more counts support this clonotype. The J gene is TRBJ2-7, the V gene TRBV21-1; the table assigns TRBD1, which was not confirmed against the DNA. TRBV21-1 is a pseudogene locus. CDR3 length equals 16 residues. The CDR3 here is CASSKGTGQSSYEQYF. The CDR3, as DNA: TGTGCCAGCAGCAAAGGTACGGGACAGAGCTCCTACGAGCAGTACTTC.

This clonotype was found many times. The V gene is TRBV5-1, the J gene TRBJ1-4; D is unresolved. The CDR3 totals 12 residues. The germline V gene has CDR1 SGHRS and CDR2 YFSETQ. Trimming pared 0 bases from V and 8 bases from J, leaving 5 bases between. The CDR3 sequence: CASSLDEEKLFF. CDR3 nucleotides: TGCGCCAGCAGCTTGGACGAGGAAAAACTGTTTTTT.

This clonotype appeared many times. The rearrangement uses TRBV7-2 and TRBJ2-5; D perhaps matches TRBD2 (7 bases). There are 14 residues in the CDR3. V lost 0 bases and J lost 7, with 12 bases in between. Germline CDR1 and CDR2: SGHTA and FQGNSA. The CDR3 bases are TGTGCCAGCAGCTTAGCGAGGGGGGAGGGGACCCAGTACTTC. It specifies CASSLARGEGTQYF.

The sample holds many counts of this clonotype. The V and J genes are TRBV12-3 or TRBV12-4 and TRBJ2-1; D uncertain. The CDR3 contains 10 residues. The V end lost 5 bases, the J end lost 6 bases, and 2 bases lay between the germline ends. The CDR3 sequence is CASSVNEQFF. In nucleotides, the CDR3 is TGTGCCAGCAGTGTCAATGAGCAGTTCTTC.

The gene calls are TRBV19 and TRBJ1-5; TRBD1 might be the D (5 bases). The CDR3 contains 13 residues. The germline V gene has CDR1 LNHDA and CDR2 SQIVND (reference sequence). With 8 bases removed from V and 3 bases from J, the gap between germline ends came to 11 bases. The CDR3: CASDGGFNQPQHF. CDR3 sequence (DNA): TGTGCCAGTGATGGGGGGTTCAATCAGCCCCAGCATTTT.

Details on this clonotype: Since a much larger clone is just one base distant, this may be a read error. The V call is TRBV5-1, the J call TRBJ2-5; TRBD1 matches 8 bases. V trimming: 4 bases; J trimming: 5 bases; junction bases outside the gene matches: 10. Germline CDR1 is SGHRS and CDR2 is YFSETQ. CDR3 size: 15 residues. The CDR3 is CASSHQGAGDETQYF. CDR3 bases: TGCGCCAGCAGCCATCAGGGGGCTGGGGACGAGACCCAGTACTTC.

This clonotype has at least ten counts. The gene calls are TRBV7-9 and TRBJ2-1; no firm D call. The germline gives CDR1 SEHNR, CDR2 FQNEAQ (reference sequence). V gave up 2 bases and J gave up 8 bases, with 4 bases separating them. The length of the CDR3 is 11 residues. The chain's CDR3 is CASSLTHEQFF. The CDR3 region has the DNA TGTGCCAGCAGCTTAACCCATGAGCAGTTCTTC.

This clonotype was picked up many times. J is TRBJ1-1 and V is TRBV7-9, with 7 bases lining up with TRBD1. Trimming removed 7 bases from V and 0 bases from J; junction bases left unmatched: 11. From germline, CDR1 is SEHNR and CDR2 FQNEAQ (reference sequence). The CDR3 is 16 residues long. CDR3 protein: CASNGWRGTVNTEAFF. DNA for the CDR3: TGTGCCAGCAACGGATGGCGGGGGACAGTGAACACTGAAGCTTTCTTT. The whole variable domain, filled in from reference TRBV7-9 and TRBJ1-1, reads DTGVSQNPRHKITKRGQNVTFRCDPISEHNRLYWYRQTLGQGPEFLTYFQNEAQLEKSRLLSDRFSAERPKGSFSTLEIQRTEQGDSAMYLCASNGWRGTVNTEAFFGQGTRLTVV.

Ten or more counts support this clonotype. J is TRBJ2-5 and V is TRBV30; 8 bases map to TRBD2. This CDR3 region has 15 residues. Germline V gene data show CDR1 as GTSNPN and CDR2 as SVGIG (reference sequence). Losses at the gene ends were 2 bases for V and 3 bases for J; bases not matched to a gene: 8. The DNA of the CDR3 is TGTGCCTGGAGTCTCCGGGGGGGAAAGAAAGAGACCCAGTACTTC. Its translation: CAWSLRGGKKETQYF.

This clonotype was picked up many times. The genes are TRBV20-1 and TRBJ1-2, with D possibly TRBD1 on 5 matching bases. V dropped 3 bases and J dropped 3 bases, with 14 bases sitting between them. Per germline, CDR1 DFQATT and CDR2 SNEGSKA (reference sequence). The CDR3 has 14 residues. CDR3 nucleotide sequence: TGCAGTGCTAGGGCTCTTAGGGGCCACTATGGCTACACCTTC. Its translation: CSARALRGHYGYTF.

As regards this clonotype: Being one base from a much bigger clone, this may be a read error. The chain employs TRBV27 and TRBJ1-1; 10 bases match TRBD1. V shed 5 bases, J shed 4 bases, and the junction held 10 bases outside the gene matches. CDR3 length equals 16 residues. Germline V gene data show CDR1 as MNHEY and CDR2 as SMNVEV (reference sequence). The CDR3, as DNA: TGTGCCAGCAGTCTCCGGGACAGGGGTCAGGTCACTGAAGCTTTCTTT. Protein product: CASSLRDRGQVTEAFF.

This clonotype was observed at least ten times. V is TRBV5-1 and J is TRBJ2-1, with 7 bases identical to TRBD2. This CDR3 is 14 amino acids long. CDR1 is SGHRS and CDR2 is YFSETQ in the germline V gene. The J segment lost 6 bases and the V segment lost 0 bases, leaving 3 bases of the junction unmatched. DNA for the CDR3: TGCGCCAGCAGCTTGGACGGGGGGTTCAATGAGCAGTTCTTC. The encoded protein is CASSLDGGFNEQFF. Full variable domain (remainder filled in from reference TRBV5-1 and TRBJ2-1): KAGVTQTPRYLIKTRGQQVTLSCSPISGHRSVSWYQQTPGQGLQFLFEYFSETQRNKGNFPGRFSGRQFSNSRSEMNVSTLELGDSALYLCASSLDGGFNEQFFGPGTRLTVL.

This clonotype has a count of ten or more. The V and J genes are TRBV12-3 or TRBV12-4 and TRBJ1-3; D is ambiguous. The CDR3 extends over 20 amino acids. V lost 2 bases, J lost 4 bases, and 27 bases lay in between. In nucleotides, the CDR3 is TGTGCCAGCAGTTTAAGAGCCTCTTCGTGGGGTCGCGGGGAGGGAAACACCATATATTTT. It is translated as CASSLRASSWGRGEGNTIYF.

This clonotype was picked up many times. The V gene is TRBV6-1, the J gene TRBJ1-6; maybe TRBD1 (5 bases). The ends were cut back, 3 bases at V and 7 bases at J, with 10 bases in the middle. This CDR3 has 14 amino acids. Germline V gene sequence: CDR1 MNHNS, CDR2 SASEGT. CDR3: CASSDGRTNSPLHF. Here the CDR3 DNA reads TGTGCCAGCAGTGACGGACGGACAAATTCACCCCTCCACTTT.

Many counts were recorded for this clonotype. The chain joins TRBV11-2 to TRBJ2-1; D is uncertain. CDR3 length equals 11 residues. Germline V CDR1 and CDR2: SGHAT, FQNNGV. With 4 bases removed from V and 10 bases from J, the gap between germline ends came to 8 bases. Written as DNA, the CDR3 is TGTGCCAGCAGCTCCGGTCCCGAGCAGTTCTTC. Translation gives CASSSGPEQFF.